Detailed here is one TCR beta chain. This clone is medium-sized (0.01 to 0.1%) in terms of sample share. This clone's antigen is unknown. Within one base of it there is no much larger clone, and no base qualities were kept. Synthetic TCR analog templates were spiked into each PCR so that absolute template abundance could be estimated from read counts. Using the immunoSEQ assay, TCRbeta CDR3 regions were amplified from genomic DNA with bias-controlled V and J gene primers. Sequencing of rearranged TCRbeta segments was done at approximately 20X coverage. The paper's processing steps were these. Sequencing errors were corrected by clustering and CDR3s were annotated against IMGT to assign V, D and J genes. Out-of-frame and stop-codon sequences were excluded, and only productive TCRbeta rearrangements were used in downstream analyses. Clonality was computed as one minus Shannon entropy normalized by the log of the number of unique productive sequences. Fisher's exact test with Benjamini-Hochberg correction, at a threshold of adjusted p below 0.01, was used to find clones that differed between time points or between blood and tumor. TCRdb provides this immuneACCESS table in a form limited to in-frame rearrangements. Some clones are lacking; in checked studies, under half of them reflect an unresolved V gene, and why the rest are absent is not known. Clone size and the V and J calls come from that table; the DNA yielded D and trimming. For this sample the table gives 60,000 to 65,000 clones, of which roughly 79% were detected only once. 3.2% of the sample comes from the top ten.

The data were obtained in a study of PD-L1 blockade in urothelial cancer (dated by TCRdb to about 2017). Some background on the complete study: Every patient began therapy in 2014 and was given atezolizumab 1,200 mg intravenously every 3 weeks. About 90% of the roughly 29 patients were identified as males with urothelial cancer of bladder origin, and a prior smoking history was reported by 18 of 29 patients. An ECOG performance status of 0 or 1 was recorded for the patients, and 0 to 3 prior chemotherapy regimens had been received by the patients. Blood samples were analyzed at 3 weeks after treatment start (second dose) and at 6 weeks after treatment start. A median of around 150,000 T cells and some 90,000 unique TCRs was obtained from blood samples, and a median clonality of 0.080 was observed. Somatic, immune and clinical correlates of response to PD-L1 blockade with atezolizumab in urothelial cancer were the focus of an exploratory multi-omic analysis. Pretreatment tumor samples, along with matched peripheral blood serially collected before and after atezolizumab treatment, were subjected to TCR sequencing. Durable clinical benefit meant progression-free survival longer than 6 months, and TCR features were also tested against progression-free and overall survival. In the same patients, whole exome sequencing and RNA sequencing of pretreatment tumors were performed in addition to TCR sequencing. Durable clinical benefit was achieved by nine patients and was not achieved by 20 patients. Some 30 patients had pretreatment blood TCR-seq, approximately 24 had at least one posttreatment blood collection, and approximately 24 had tumor TCR-seq.

The time point label here, explained by the study, means: pretreatment peripheral blood. A cohort of 25 to 30 patients with locally advanced or metastatic urothelial carcinoma, treated at Memorial Sloan Kettering on a trial protocol, was included. Peripheral blood mononuclear cells were collected from each patient pretreatment and during treatment, giving between 1 and 8 total time points per patient. The Qiagen DNeasy Blood extraction kit was used to purify genomic DNA from total PBMCs and tumor samples. Collected pretreatment and during treatment, PBMCs were isolated and stored as previously described. Results and caveats for the whole study, not just this receptor: Improved progression-free and overall survival was associated with having pretreatment peripheral blood TCR clonality below the median. Because the sample size was small (n ≈ 31) and many of the analyses were exploratory, the results are meant to be hypothesis-generating. Among patients with durable benefit, tumor-associated TCR clones showed greater expansion in peripheral blood 3 weeks after treatment started (n of about 20, p = 0.022).

The CDR3 covers 17 residues, taking in both the cysteine and the phenylalanine. Only CDR3 DNA is held: 51 bases, read in frame from base 1. V is shortened by 0 bases, J by 0 bases, and the region joining them spans 13 bases. The germline V gene supplies CDR1 MGHRA and CDR2 YSYEKL. This specimen was PBMCs, taken around atezolizumab (anti-PD-L1) treatment. This TCR was recovered from a man aged 70 or older with urothelial cancer. The V gene is TRBV4-1 and the J gene is TRBJ2-3; possibly the D gene is TRBD2, per 6 matching bases. The CDR3 protein is CASSQDGVAESTDTQYF. The DNA is as follows: TGCGCCAGCAGCCAAGATGGGGTAGCGGAAAGCACAGATACGCAGTATTTT.